What follows are 24 T cell receptor beta chains derived from one specimen sequenced in a study of T-cell reconstitution after alpha-beta-depleted transplantation in children. The authors prepared the TCRbeta library with unique molecular identifiers. TCRdb reanalysed the PCR reads using MiXCR and keeps one entry per CDR3 protein. There are about 640,000 distinct CDR3 sequences in the sample; 10% to 15% occur only once, and about 2% lies in the top ten. The source was PBMCs, mostly from graft donor cells, collected 360 days after TCRalphabeta/CD19-depleted stem cell transplant. These receptors originate from a male patient between 5 and 17 years old who had a stem cell transplant for acute myeloid leukemia, so the T cells may come from the graft donor.

The V and J genes are TRBV4-3 and TRBJ2-5; D ambiguous. This CDR3 comprises 17 residues. The ends were cut back, 4 bases at V and 4 bases at J, with 22 bases in the middle. Germline loops: CDR1 LGHNA, CDR2 YSLEER. The CDR3 loop reads CASSRSLTLDRGETQYF. The CDR3 region has the DNA TGCGCCAGCAGCCGATCCTTAACGCTAGATCGTGGAGAGACCCAGTACTTC.

The chain combines TRBV30 with TRBJ2-7; 9 bases are shared with TRBD1. J gave up 5 bases and V 5 bases, and 10 bases lay outside the gene matches. This CDR3 has 14 residues. Germline V gene data show CDR1 as GTSNPN and CDR2 as SVGIG (reference sequence). In DNA, the CDR3 is TGTGCCTGGGGTTCGGGACAGGGATCCCACGAGCAGTACTTC. It codes for CAWGSGQGSHEQYF.

CDR3 protein: CSACLAGGPSRPDTQYF. The CDR3 nucleotides are TGCAGTGCTTGCCTAGCGGGAGGTCCCTCTCGGCCAGATACGCAGTATTTT. This chain joins TRBV20-1 and TRBJ2-3, with 11 bases fitting TRBD2. Trimming took 5 bases from V and 4 from J; bases not matched to a gene: 14. CDR3 length: 17 residues. CDR1 and CDR2 (germline): DFQATT, SNEGSKA (reference sequence).

The J gene is TRBJ1-1, the V gene TRBV6-4; 12 positions match TRBD1. The J segment lost 2 bases and the V segment lost 7 bases, leaving 2 bases of the junction unmatched. CDR3 size: 14 residues. Germline CDR1 reads MRHNA; CDR2 reads SNTAGT. The CDR3: CASKGTGGNTEAFF. Written as DNA, the CDR3 is TGTGCCAGCAAAGGGACAGGGGGCAACACTGAAGCTTTCTTT.

This clonotype has a count of ten or more. CDR3 coding DNA: TGTGCCAGCAGTAGCCAGGTGGTTTGGGAGCAGTACTTC. This gives the protein CASSSQVVWEQYF. The chain carries TRBV2 and TRBJ2-7; D gene ambiguous. The V and J ends lost 5 bases and 7 bases respectively, with 15 bases between them. Looked up from germline, CDR1 is SNHLY and CDR2 is FYNNEI. The length of the CDR3 is 13 residues.

V usage is TRBV27 and J usage is TRBJ2-2, with unresolved D. The CDR3 spans 16 residues. V lost 5 bases and J 0 bases, leaving 13 bases between the germline ends. Germline CDR1 and CDR2: MNHEY and SMNVEV (reference sequence). This CDR3 reads CASSGGVAANTGELFF. In nucleotides, the CDR3 is TGTGCCAGCAGTGGCGGCGTGGCCGCGAACACCGGGGAGCTGTTTTTT.

This clonotype turned up a few times. In DNA, the CDR3 is TGTGCCAGCAGTTTCCGAGCAGGAACGCGCGCCGGGGAGCTGTTTTTT. Its translation is CASSFRAGTRAGELFF. The rearrangement links TRBV12-3 or TRBV12-4 to TRBJ2-2; D uncertain. Trimming shortened V by 3 bases and J by 6 bases, and 17 bases separated the two germline ends. The CDR3 runs 16 residues.

The J gene is TRBJ2-7, the V gene TRBV11-3; D is unclear. Germline values: CDR1 SGHNT, CDR2 YENEEA. This CDR3 contains 10 residues. For the CDR3, the DNA is TGTGCCAGCAGCTTTCATTGGATTTCGGTC. It specifies CASSFHWISV.

To note about this clonotype: Germline is not matched at one junction end, which may reflect a read error. The chain employs TRBV15 and TRBJ2-2, with 10 bases matching TRBD2. CDR1 LNHNV and CDR2 YYDKDF come from the germline V gene (reference sequence). The CDR3 is 19 residues long. The CDR3 DNA reads as TGTGCCACCATCAGAGAAGTCAGGAGGGCTAGCGGGAGATCCGGGGAGCTGTTTTTT. Encoded protein: CATIREVRRASGRSGELFF.

This clonotype has a count of ten or more. The V call is TRBV10-3, the J call TRBJ2-5; 8 nucleotides match TRBD2. CDR1 is ENHRY, CDR2 SYGVKD, per germline. After removal of 5 bases from V and 1 base from J, the junction contained 6 bases not matched to a gene. This CDR3 has 15 amino acids. CDR3 region: CAISPIAGLQETQYF. For the CDR3, the DNA is TGTGCCATCAGTCCGATAGCGGGGCTCCAAGAGACCCAGTACTTC.

The genes are TRBV10-1 and TRBJ2-2, with D uncertain. V was shortened by 4 bases and J by 4 bases, with 7 bases between the two germline ends. Germline loops: CDR1 WNHNN, CDR2 SYGVQD (reference sequence). CDR3 size: 13 residues. CDR3 DNA: TGCGCCAGCAGTGTTAAAGGCACCGGGGAGCTGTTTTTT. It specifies CASSVKGTGELFF.

This chain uses TRBV29-1 with TRBJ2-5; D tentatively fits TRBD1 or TRBD2 (5 bases each). The CDR3 is made up of 12 amino acids. V gave up 6 bases and J gave up 5 bases, with 13 bases separating them. Looked up from germline, CDR1 is SQVTM and CDR2 is ANQGSEA. For the CDR3, the DNA is TGCAGCGTGGGGGTTCTGGCGGAGACCCAGTACTTC. Protein: CSVGVLAETQYF. The variable domain in full, completed from reference TRBV29-1 and TRBJ2-5, reads SAVISQKPSRDICQRGTSLTIQCQVDSQVTMMFWYRQQPGQSLTLIATANQGSEATYESGFVIDKFPISRPNLTFSTLTVSNMSPEDSSIYLCSVGVLAETQYFGPGTRLLVL.

The J gene is TRBJ2-5, the V gene TRBV9; 7 bases match TRBD2. V gave up 4 bases and J gave up 5 bases; unmatched junction bases: 8. CDR1 is SGDLS and CDR2 is YYNGEE in the germline V gene. This CDR3 is 14 amino acids long. CDR3 in DNA: TGTGCCAGCAGCCCGACGGGGAGGGAGGAGACCCAGTACTTC. Translated: CASSPTGREETQYF.

The chain has TRBV27 and TRBJ2-7; D uncertain. Per germline, CDR1 MNHEY and CDR2 SMNVEV (reference sequence). Trimming shortened V by 3 bases and J by 2 bases, and 11 bases separated the two germline ends. This CDR3 region has 14 residues. The CDR3 here is CASSFAAFAYEQYF. Written as DNA, the CDR3 is TGTGCCAGCAGTTTCGCGGCGTTCGCCTACGAGCAGTACTTC.

This clonotype was counted at least ten times. The V and J genes are TRBV4-3 and TRBJ2-3; 8 bases fit TRBD2. The CDR3 runs to 15 residues. The V gene's germline CDR1 is LGHNA and CDR2 YSLEER. The ends lost 4 bases at V and 8 bases at J; junction bases unmatched: 11. CDR3 DNA: TGCGCCAGCAGCCCGGGACTAGGCCTTATGGGTACGCAGTATTTT. Its translation is CASSPGLGLMGTQYF.

This clonotype has at least ten counts. The chain joins TRBV28 to TRBJ2-1; 10 positions match TRBD2. The CDR3 is made up of 15 amino acids. V lost 3 bases, J lost 6 bases, and 5 bases stayed unmatched. CDR1 and CDR2 from the germline V gene are MDHEN and SYDVKM. The CDR3 loop is CASSFQGLASNEQFF. CDR3 DNA: TGTGCCAGCAGTTTCCAGGGACTAGCGAGCAATGAGCAGTTCTTC. Full variable domain (outside the CDR3, taken from reference TRBV28 and TRBJ2-1): DVKVTQSSRYLVKRTGEKVFLECVQDMDHENMFWYRQDPGLGLRLIYFSYDVKMKEKGDIPEGYSVSREKKERFSLILESASTNQTSMYLCASSFQGLASNEQFFGPGTRLTVL.

A remark on this clonotype: Just one base apart from a much larger clone, this may be a read error. The chain combines TRBV9 with TRBJ1-1; possibly TRBD1 for D (5 bases). Per the germline V gene, CDR1 is SGDLS and CDR2 is YYNGEE. The CDR3 is made up of 17 amino acids. The CDR3 DNA reads TGTGCCACCAGCGTCGGTGCTTCCAGGACATGGAACACTGAAGCTTTCTTT. Its translation: CATSVGASRTWNTEAFF.

This clonotype was seen a few times. This chain connects TRBV4-3 to TRBJ1-5, with D possibly being TRBD1 (5 bases). In germline, CDR1 is LGHNA, CDR2 YSLEER. The CDR3 loop spans 15 amino acids. V lost 4 bases to trimming and J lost 5 bases, with 15 bases between them. This CDR3 reads CASSPWVTGDQPQHF. Written as DNA, the CDR3 is TGCGCCAGCAGCCCGTGGGTAACAGGCGATCAGCCCCAGCATTTT.

In this sample, this clonotype turned up a few times. The chain joins TRBV5-6 to TRBJ2-5; D is uncertain. The CDR3 has 15 residues. CDR1 and CDR2 (germline): SGHDT, YYEEEE. The V gene lost 1 base and the J gene lost 0 bases, with 10 bases spanning the gap. The DNA of the CDR3 is TGTGCCAGCAGCTTGCCAGGATCGTACCAAGAGACCCAGTACTTC. Protein: CASSLPGSYQETQYF.

This clonotype has only a few counts. The V call is TRBV24-1, the J call TRBJ2-3; 7 nucleotides match TRBD2. CDR1 and CDR2 from the germline V gene are KGHDR and SFDVKD. After removal of 4 bases from V and 6 bases from J, the junction contained 15 bases not matched to a gene. The CDR3 spans 17 residues. The CDR3 reads CATSDPTVTGGWDTQYF. The CDR3 DNA is TGTGCCACCAGTGACCCTACCGTGACGGGAGGATGGGATACGCAGTATTTT.

This clonotype appeared a few times. The chain links TRBV25-1 to TRBJ2-1; D is possibly TRBD2 (5 bases). The germline CDR1 and CDR2 sequences are MGHDK and SYGVNS. V gave up 5 bases and J gave up 8 bases, with 22 bases separating them. This CDR3 is 16 amino acids long. DNA for the CDR3: TGTGCCAGCAGTCCTTTACGAGGGATGATAGGCGATGAGCAGTTCTTC. Its translation: CASSPLRGMIGDEQFF.

The chain links TRBV6-5 to TRBJ2-1; no clear D gene. CDR1 is MNHEY, CDR2 SVGAGI, per germline. This CDR3 region has 18 residues. Trimming pared 4 bases from V and 4 bases from J, leaving 23 bases between. The CDR3 DNA follows: TGTGCCAGCAGTTCTACGGCGACTGGGGTTGCTGCATACAATGAGCAGTTCTTC. It is translated as CASSSTATGVAAYNEQFF.

V gene TRBV24-1 combines with J gene TRBJ2-1; 16 positions agree with TRBD2. The CDR3 is 20 residues long. V trimming: 4 bases; J trimming: 4 bases; junction bases outside the gene matches: 12. Per the germline V gene, CDR1 is KGHDR and CDR2 is SFDVKD. The CDR3 sequence: CATSEVLPGLAGGEYNEQFF. The DNA of the CDR3 is TGTGCCACCAGTGAAGTCTTACCGGGACTAGCGGGAGGGGAGTACAATGAGCAGTTCTTC.

This sequence joins TRBV11-2 and TRBJ2-5; 7 positions agree with TRBD1. The V and J ends lost 5 bases and 2 bases, in that order; junction bases with no gene match: 5. In germline, CDR1 is SGHAT, CDR2 FQNNGV. CDR3 length equals 14 residues. CDR3 amino acids: CASSVYRGQETQYF. CDR3 nucleotide sequence: TGTGCCAGCAGCGTTTACAGGGGTCAAGAGACCCAGTACTTC. The variable domain in full, completed from reference TRBV11-2 and TRBJ2-5, reads EAGVAQSPRYKIIEKRQSVAFWCNPISGHATLYWYQQILGQGPKLLIQFQNNGVVDDSQLPKDRFSAERLKGVDSTLKIQPAKLEDSAVYLCASSVYRGQETQYFGPGTRLLVL.